This TCR beta chain stems from a study of blood T cell repertoires in COVID-19. Looking at the study overall: Researchers got acute and convalescent COVID-19 samples from the United States, Italy and Spain. T cells, B-cell-depleted T cells, or PBMCs supplied cDNA or gDNA.

The CDR3 contains 20 residues. The V and J ends lost 2 bases and 7 bases respectively, with 33 bases between them. CDR1 GTSNPN and CDR2 SVGIG come from the germline V gene (reference sequence). As processed by the authors: The authors estimated nucleated cell counts from reference gene primer amplification. Sequencing was performed with immunoSEQ multiplex PCR; in TCRdb, only in-frame clones are kept and a portion is missing. The DNA gave D and trimming, while V, J and clone size come from that table. The sample records about 280,000 clones, about 82% being singletons. The chain couples TRBV30 to TRBJ2-1; D perhaps matches TRBD1 (6 bases). What was sequenced was peripheral blood. The receptor was derived from a man aged 50-59 years with active or convalescent COVID-19. The CDR3 reads CAWSRIAQGRTRTVWNEQFF. CDR3 sequence (DNA): TGTGCCTGGAGTAGGATAGCGCAGGGGAGAACCCGAACGGTGTGGAATGAGCAGTTCTTC.